What follows are 9 T cell receptor beta chains derived from one specimen sequenced in a study of blood T cell repertoires in COVID-19 (dated by TCRdb to between 2020 and 2021). Library method: the immunoSEQ multiplex PCR assay. In TCRdb, the immuneACCESS table is reduced to in-frame sequences with V and J assigned. These tables do not hold every clone; where another copy was compared, an unresolved V gene accounts for under half, and the others remain unexplained. Here the sample has about 93,000 clones; around 90% occur a single time. About 4.8% of the sample lies in the top ten. Sequenced: peripheral blood. The receptors stem from a man aged 55-75 years with COVID-19, enrolled during active disease.

The chain carries TRBV9 and TRBJ1-1; possibly TRBD1 for D (6 bases). The germline V and J ends were trimmed by 4 bases and 5 bases, with 9 bases remaining between them. Germline values: CDR1 SGDLS, CDR2 YYNGEE. CDR3 length equals 12 residues. The CDR3 bases are TGTGCCAGCAGCCGACAGGATACTGAAGCTTTCTTT. It yields the protein CASSRQDTEAFF.

The CDR3 loop is CASSIGGMGNTIYF. In DNA, the CDR3 is TGTGCCAGTAGTATAGGAGGGATGGGAAACACCATATATTTT. The chain employs TRBV19 and TRBJ1-3; D call uncertain. The CDR3 loop spans 14 amino acids. Trimming cost V 1 base and J 4 bases, with 8 bases left between them. Germline loops: CDR1 LNHDA, CDR2 SQIVND (reference sequence).

J is TRBJ1-5 and V is TRBV3-1 (or the pseudogene TRBV3-2); D not resolved. Germline CDR1 is LGHDT and CDR2 is YNNKEL (reference sequence). V lost 6 bases and J 8 bases, leaving 14 bases between the germline ends. This CDR3 is built from 13 residues. This CDR3 is CASSKQLTEPQHF. The CDR3 coding sequence is TGTGCCAGCAGTAAACAGCTCACGGAGCCCCAGCATTTT.

This chain connects TRBV29-1 to TRBJ1-4; D uncertain. There are 12 residues in the CDR3. Between the trimmed V and J ends, which lost 4 bases and 8 bases, there was a span of 11 bases. CDR1 is SQVTM, CDR2 ANQGSEA, per germline. Here the CDR3 reads CSVAPEGEKLFF. The DNA for the CDR3 is TGCAGCGTTGCGCCAGAGGGAGAAAAACTGTTTTTT.

This clone was observed a single time. The chain is built from TRBV2 and TRBJ1-5, with D perhaps matching TRBD1 (5 bases). The length of the CDR3 is 14 residues. Trimming pared 11 bases from V and 0 bases from J, leaving 14 bases between. In germline, CDR1 is SNHLY, CDR2 FYNNEI. CDR3 sequence: CASWGGYSNQPQHF. In DNA, the CDR3 is TGTGCCTCTTGGGGCGGATATAGCAATCAGCCCCAGCATTTT.

The chain combines TRBV4-1 with TRBJ2-7, with TRBD2 matching over 10 bases. With V trimmed by 8 bases and J by 1 base, 8 bases remained unmatched. Germline CDR1 and CDR2: MGHRA and YSYEKL. The CDR3 runs to 15 residues. The CDR3 DNA sequence: TGCGCCAGCGCCCCGCTAGCGGGAGTTTCCTACGAGCAGTACTTC. This sequence encodes CASAPLAGVSYEQYF.

Only one count was recorded for this clone. The genes are TRBV27 and TRBJ1-5; D ambiguous. This CDR3 is built from 13 residues. The germline V gene has CDR1 MNHEY and CDR2 SMNVEV (reference sequence). Trimming removed 7 bases at V and 4 bases at J, with 11 bases between. CDR3 in DNA: TGTGCCAGCAAGCGTGCCTTAAATCAGCCCCAGCATTTT. Translated, it gives CASKRALNQPQHF.

This clone was detected only a few times. The V call is TRBV5-1, the J call TRBJ1-6; D uncertain. CDR1 and CDR2 (germline): SGHRS, YFSETQ. This CDR3 has 15 amino acids. The V and J ends lost 1 base and 5 bases respectively, with 10 bases between them. CDR3 DNA sequence: TGCGCCAGCAGCTTGCAGGATCTCGATAATTCACCCCTCCACTTT. Protein: CASSLQDLDNSPLHF. Together with reference TRBV5-1 and TRBJ1-6, the CDR3 gives the full variable domain: KAGVTQTPRYLIKTRGQQVTLSCSPISGHRSVSWYQQTPGQGLQFLFEYFSETQRNKGNFPGRFSGRQFSNSRSEMNVSTLELGDSALYLCASSLQDLDNSPLHFGNGTRLTVT.

The rearrangement links TRBV2 to TRBJ2-7; D perhaps matches TRBD1 (5 bases). V lost 3 bases, J lost 6 bases, and 12 bases lay in between. The germline gives CDR1 SNHLY, CDR2 FYNNEI. The CDR3 totals 13 residues. Written as DNA, the CDR3 is TGTGCCAGCAGTGAGATTCCAGGGCCCGAGCAGTACTTC. It translates to CASSEIPGPEQYF.